A selection of T cell receptor beta chains follows, all from one sample in a study of cytotoxic CD8 clonotypes in ibrutinib-treated CLL. Data came from immunoSEQ multiplex PCR; TCRdb stores just in-frame clones and leaves some out. The sample has roughly 250,000 clones; 60% to 75% are singletons. The sample consisted of PBMCs, taken after 24 months of ibrutinib treatment. The origin of the receptors is a human donor with chronic lymphocytic leukemia. Each CDR3 is given with its conserved first and last residue. A D gene is named only where the DNA matches it firmly. A clone size is listed for some rows: how often the clone was seen (once, few, many), or a class if it is expanded.

D: -
length: 15
V: TRBV30
J: TRBJ1-1
size: -
CDR3: CAWSVPGTVSTEAFF
DNA: TGTGCCTGGAGTGTTCCCGGGACGGTGAGTACTGAAGCTTTCTTT

D: TRBD2
length: 15
V: TRBV11-3
J: TRBJ2-3
size: -
CDR3: CASNGLAASTDTQYF
DNA: TGTGCCAGCAACGGACTAGCAGCTAGCACAGATACGCAGTATTTT

D: TRBD1
length: 14
V: TRBV4-3
J: TRBJ2-7
size: -
CDR3: CASSVDRGSYEQYF
DNA: TGCGCCAGCTCGGTTGACAGGGGATCCTACGAGCAGTACTTC

D: -
length: 14
V: TRBV27
J: TRBJ2-7
size: -
CDR3: CASSPRQVLHEQYF
DNA: TGTGCCAGCAGTCCCCGACAGGTCCTCCACGAGCAGTACTTC

D: TRBD2
length: 15
V: TRBV28
J: TRBJ2-7
size: -
CDR3: CASGTSAFQNYEQYF
DNA: TGTGCCAGCGGAACTAGCGCCTTTCAAAACTACGAGCAGTACTTC

D: -
length: 16
V: TRBV19
J: TRBJ1-1
size: few
CDR3: CASPPLRGRDNTEAFF
DNA: TGTGCCAGTCCGCCTCTGCGGGGACGAGATAACACTGAAGCTTTCTTT

D: -
length: 16
V: TRBV5-1
J: TRBJ1-1
size: -
CDR3: CASSRGGGGKDTEAFF
DNA: TGCGCCAGCAGCCGCGGGGGAGGAGGCAAGGACACTGAAGCTTTCTTT

D: TRBD2
length: 17
V: TRBV11-1
J: TRBJ2-1
size: -
CDR3: CASSLSETSGPFNEQFF
DNA: TGTGCCAGCAGCTTATCCGAGACTAGCGGCCCCTTCAATGAGCAGTTCTTC

D: TRBD2
length: 14
V: TRBV2
J: TRBJ2-3
size: -
CDR3: CASRWEREADTQYF
DNA: TGTGCCAGCCGGTGGGAGCGGGAAGCAGATACGCAGTATTTT

D: TRBD2
length: 15
V: TRBV28
J: TRBJ2-7
size: -
CDR3: CASSSLAGAGYEQYF
DNA: TGTGCCAGCAGTTCCCTAGCGGGAGCAGGGTACGAGCAGTACTTC

D: -
length: 12
V: TRBV29-1
J: TRBJ2-5
size: -
CDR3: CSVAGVQETQYF
DNA: TGCAGCGTTGCGGGGGTTCAAGAGACCCAGTACTTC

D: -
length: 15
V: TRBV7-6
J: TRBJ1-4
size: once
CDR3: CASSTTDSSNEKLFF
DNA: TGTGCCAGCAGCACCACGGACAGCTCTAATGAAAAACTGTTTTTT

D: TRBD2
length: 20
V: TRBV2
J: TRBJ2-2
size: once
CDR3: CASSTLPGLAGGARTGELFF
DNA: TGTGCCAGCAGTACACTCCCGGGACTAGCGGGAGGAGCGAGGACCGGGGAGCTGTTTTTT

D: -
length: 12
V: TRBV14
J: TRBJ2-1
size: -
CDR3: CASSLGGHEQFF
DNA: TGTGCCAGCAGCCTCGGGGGACATGAGCAGTTCTTC

D: TRBD2
length: 16
V: TRBV11-3
J: TRBJ2-7
size: -
CDR3: CASSLGSGSGRNEQYF
DNA: TGTGCCAGCAGCTTAGGGAGCGGGAGTGGAAGGAACGAGCAGTACTTC

D: TRBD2
length: 15
V: TRBV19
J: TRBJ2-5
size: -
CDR3: CASSSQGLPQETQYF
DNA: TGTGCCAGTAGTTCCCAGGGACTACCTCAAGAGACCCAGTACTTC

D: -
length: 12
V: TRBV10-3
J: TRBJ2-5
size: -
CDR3: CAISGVEETQYF
DNA: TGTGCCATCAGTGGAGTGGAAGAGACCCAGTACTTC